This is a list of T cell receptor beta chains from one sample in a study of T cells in localized non-small cell lung cancer. Repertoires were generated with immunoSEQ multiplex PCR, while TCRdb's copy carries only in-frame clones and drops some. The data show roughly 89,000 clones, with under 95% seen just once and roughly 4.3% held by the top ten. The starting material was PBMCs, obtained before any cancer treatment. All receptors come from a woman aged 40-70 years with stage II squamous cell lung carcinoma. Both conserved end residues are part of each CDR3. The D gene is left open where the match is weak. The listing skips clone size in some rows; elsewhere it reads once, few, many or a size class.

clone size: few
D gene: .
V gene: TRBV6-1
J gene: TRBJ1-5
CDR3 protein: CASTDFNQPQHF
CDR3 DNA: TGTGCCAGCACAGATTTTAATCAGCCCCAGCATTTT

clone size: .
D gene: .
V gene: TRBV5-1
J gene: TRBJ1-1
CDR3 protein: CASRQGNTEAFF
CDR3 DNA: TGCGCCAGCAGGCAGGGGAACACTGAAGCTTTCTTT

clone size: .
D gene: TRBD2
V gene: TRBV5-1
J gene: TRBJ2-2
CDR3 protein: CASRTSRNTGELFF
CDR3 DNA: TGCGCCAGCCGGACTAGCAGGAACACCGGGGAGCTGTTTTTT

clone size: .
D gene: TRBD2
V gene: TRBV11-2
J gene: TRBJ2-2
CDR3 protein: CASQRGLANTGELFF
CDR3 DNA: TGTGCCAGCCAGCGGGGCCTAGCGAACACCGGGGAGCTGTTTTTT

clone size: .
D gene: .
V gene: TRBV5-1
J gene: TRBJ1-2
CDR3 protein: CASSSRTADYGYTF
CDR3 DNA: TGCGCCAGCAGCTCACGGACAGCTGACTATGGCTACACCTTC

clone size: .
D gene: TRBD2
V gene: TRBV11-1
J gene: TRBJ2-1
CDR3 protein: CASSLVGLPPSNEQFF
CDR3 DNA: TGTGCCAGCAGCTTAGTGGGACTACCTCCAAGCAATGAGCAGTTCTTC

clone size: .
D gene: .
V gene: TRBV28
J gene: TRBJ1-2
CDR3 protein: CASGRGSNYGYTF
CDR3 DNA: TGTGCCAGCGGGAGGGGCAGCAACTATGGCTACACCTTC

clone size: .
D gene: TRBD1
V gene: TRBV7-2
J gene: TRBJ1-4
CDR3 protein: CASSVRGGTNEKLFF
CDR3 DNA: TGTGCCAGCAGCGTCAGGGGGGGCACTAATGAAAAACTGTTTTTT

clone size: .
D gene: .
V gene: TRBV28
J gene: TRBJ2-7
CDR3 protein: CASKGRRFYEQYF
CDR3 DNA: TGTGCCAGCAAGGGTCGCAGGTTCTACGAGCAGTACTTC

clone size: .
D gene: .
V gene: TRBV6-5
J gene: TRBJ1-4
CDR3 protein: CASSYLRGVGEKLFF
CDR3 DNA: TGTGCCAGCAGTTACTTGAGGGGGGTAGGTGAAAAACTGTTTTTT

clone size: once
D gene: TRBD1
V gene: TRBV6-1
J gene: TRBJ1-5
CDR3 protein: CASSQQGAHQPQHF
CDR3 DNA: TGTGCCAGCAGTCAACAGGGGGCTCATCAGCCCCAGCATTTT

clone size: .
D gene: TRBD1
V gene: TRBV28
J gene: TRBJ1-4
CDR3 protein: CASSRDLGTGGSRPEKLFF
CDR3 DNA: TGTGCCAGCAGTAGAGATTTAGGGACAGGGGGCAGTCGTCCTGAAAAACTGTTTTTT

clone size: .
D gene: TRBD2
V gene: TRBV19
J gene: TRBJ2-1
CDR3 protein: CASSILTSGYNEQFF
CDR3 DNA: TGTGCCAGTAGTATTCTGACTAGCGGATACAATGAGCAGTTCTTC

clone size: .
D gene: TRBD1
V gene: TRBV2
J gene: TRBJ1-5
CDR3 protein: CASSELPPDRVRNQPQHF
CDR3 DNA: TGTGCCAGCAGTGAATTGCCCCCGGACAGGGTTCGGAATCAGCCCCAGCATTTT

clone size: .
D gene: .
V gene: TRBV5-4
J gene: TRBJ1-3
CDR3 protein: CASSLTTGNTIYF
CDR3 DNA: TGTGCCAGCAGCTTGACTACTGGAAACACCATATATTTT

clone size: .
D gene: TRBD1
V gene: TRBV27
J gene: TRBJ2-3
CDR3 protein: CASSFPPGQGADTQYF
CDR3 DNA: TGTGCCAGCAGTTTCCCTCCGGGACAGGGGGCAGATACGCAGTATTTT

clone size: once
D gene: TRBD1
V gene: TRBV11-2
J gene: TRBJ1-2
CDR3 protein: CASSLDLQGIYTF
CDR3 DNA: TGTGCCAGCAGCTTAGATCTACAGGGGATTTACACCTTC

clone size: .
D gene: TRBD2
V gene: TRBV10-1
J gene: TRBJ2-1
CDR3 protein: CASSRTSGTYNEQFF
CDR3 DNA: TGCGCCAGCAGTCGGACTAGCGGGACTTACAATGAGCAGTTCTTC

clone size: .
D gene: .
V gene: TRBV19
J gene: TRBJ1-4
CDR3 protein: CASTKRGGEKLFF
CDR3 DNA: TGTGCCAGTACAAAACGGGGAGGTGAAAAACTGTTTTTT

clone size: once
D gene: .
V gene: TRBV6-5
J gene: TRBJ2-1
CDR3 protein: CASSKRAYNEQFF
CDR3 DNA: TGTGCCAGCAGTAAACGAGCCTACAATGAGCAGTTCTTC

clone size: .
D gene: .
V gene: TRBV10-2
J gene: TRBJ2-5
CDR3 protein: CACPGAQYF
CDR3 DNA: TGCGCCTGTCCTGGGGCGCAGTACTTC

clone size: .
D gene: TRBD1
V gene: TRBV10-1
J gene: TRBJ1-5
CDR3 protein: CASRGDSQTGSNQPQHF
CDR3 DNA: TGCGCCAGCAGGGGGGACAGTCAAACGGGGAGCAATCAGCCCCAGCATTTT

clone size: .
D gene: .
V gene: TRBV28
J gene: TRBJ2-7
CDR3 protein: CASSRWDSYSYEQYF
CDR3 DNA: TGTGCCAGCAGTCGCTGGGACTCCTACTCCTACGAGCAGTACTTC

clone size: .
D gene: TRBD1
V gene: TRBV27
J gene: TRBJ1-1
CDR3 protein: CASSPRTGGGTEAFF
CDR3 DNA: TGTGCCAGCAGTCCCAGAACAGGGGGAGGCACTGAAGCTTTCTTT